The present TCR beta chain was sequenced within a study of technical replicates of blood from a few donors. Germline-derived CDR1 and CDR2 are MDHEN and SYDVKM. Trimming took 4 bases from V and 0 from J, leaving 12 bases between them. The length of the CDR3 is 15 residues. Generated by immunoSEQ multiplex PCR, the TCRdb table keeps only in-frame clones and is missing some. The sample holds about 97,000 clones; around 96% are singletons and the top ten take 0.2% to 0.25%. Sequencing was performed on T cells isolated from PBMCs. V usage is TRBV28 and J usage is TRBJ1-1; D possibly corresponds to TRBD1 (5 bases). The sequence derives from a human donor in good health. CDR3 DNA: TGTGCCAGCAGTTCACCGGGGGACGTGAACACTGAAGCTTTCTTT. Translated: CASSSPGDVNTEAFF.